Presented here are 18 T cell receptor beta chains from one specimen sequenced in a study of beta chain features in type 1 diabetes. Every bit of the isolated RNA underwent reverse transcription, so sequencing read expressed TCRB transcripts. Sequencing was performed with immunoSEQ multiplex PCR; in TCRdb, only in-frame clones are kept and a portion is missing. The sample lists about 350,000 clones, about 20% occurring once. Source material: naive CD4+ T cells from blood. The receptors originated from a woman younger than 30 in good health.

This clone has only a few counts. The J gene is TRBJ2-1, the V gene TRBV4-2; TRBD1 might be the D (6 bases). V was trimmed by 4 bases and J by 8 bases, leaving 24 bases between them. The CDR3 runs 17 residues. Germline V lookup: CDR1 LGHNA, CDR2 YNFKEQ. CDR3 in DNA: TGTGCCAGCAGCCCCACCACAGGGACATCGGGATTCGATGAGCAGTTCTTC. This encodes CASSPTTGTSGFDEQFF.

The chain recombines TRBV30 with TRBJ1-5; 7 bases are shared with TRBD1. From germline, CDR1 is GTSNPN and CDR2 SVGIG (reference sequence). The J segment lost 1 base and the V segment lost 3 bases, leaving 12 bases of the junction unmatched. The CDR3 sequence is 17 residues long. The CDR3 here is CAWSHSRDSQSNQPQHF. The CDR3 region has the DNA TGTGCCTGGAGCCATTCCCGGGACAGCCAAAGCAATCAGCCCCAGCATTTT. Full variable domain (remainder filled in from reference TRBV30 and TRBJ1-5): SQTIHQWPATLVQPVGSPLSLECTVEGTSNPNLYWYRQAAGRGLQLLFYSVGIGQISSEVPQNLSASRPQDRQFILSSKKLLLSDSGFYLCAWSHSRDSQSNQPQHFGDGTRLSIL.

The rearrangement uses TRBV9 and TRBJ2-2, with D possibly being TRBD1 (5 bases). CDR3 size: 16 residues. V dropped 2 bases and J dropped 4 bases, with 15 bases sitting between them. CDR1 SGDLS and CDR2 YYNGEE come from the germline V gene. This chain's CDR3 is CASSVGPHPSTGELFF. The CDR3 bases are TGTGCCAGCAGCGTGGGGCCACACCCCAGCACCGGGGAGCTGTTTTTT.

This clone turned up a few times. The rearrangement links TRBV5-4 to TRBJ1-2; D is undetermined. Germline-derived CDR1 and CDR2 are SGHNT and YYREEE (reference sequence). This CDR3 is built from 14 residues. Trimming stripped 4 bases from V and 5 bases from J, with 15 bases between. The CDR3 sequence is CASSPPGKEYGYTF. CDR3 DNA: TGTGCCAGCAGCCCCCCCGGGAAGGAGTATGGCTACACCTTC.

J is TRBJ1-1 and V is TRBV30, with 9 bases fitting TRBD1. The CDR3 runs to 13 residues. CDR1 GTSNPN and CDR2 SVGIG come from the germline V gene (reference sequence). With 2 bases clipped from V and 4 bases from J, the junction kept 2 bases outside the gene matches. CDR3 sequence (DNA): TGTGCCTGGAGTACGGACAGGGGCACTGAAGCTTTCTTT. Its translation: CAWSTDRGTEAFF.

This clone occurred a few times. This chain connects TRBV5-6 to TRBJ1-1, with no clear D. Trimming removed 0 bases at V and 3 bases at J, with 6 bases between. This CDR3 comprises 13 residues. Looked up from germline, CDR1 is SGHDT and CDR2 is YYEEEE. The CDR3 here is CASSLGRDTEAFF. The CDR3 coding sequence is TGTGCCAGCAGCTTGGGTCGGGACACTGAAGCTTTCTTT.

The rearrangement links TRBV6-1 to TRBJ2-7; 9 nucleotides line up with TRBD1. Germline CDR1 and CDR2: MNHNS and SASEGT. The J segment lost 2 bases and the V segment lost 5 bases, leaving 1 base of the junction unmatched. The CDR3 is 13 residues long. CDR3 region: CASSRDRAYEQYF. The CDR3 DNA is TGTGCCAGCAGTCGGGACAGGGCCTACGAGCAGTACTTC.

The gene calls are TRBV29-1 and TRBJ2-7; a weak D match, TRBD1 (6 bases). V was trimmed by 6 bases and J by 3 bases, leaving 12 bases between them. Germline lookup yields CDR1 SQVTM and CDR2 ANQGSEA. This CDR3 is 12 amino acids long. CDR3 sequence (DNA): TGCAGCGTACAGGGTGGAAGCTACGAGCAGTACTTC. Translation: CSVQGGSYEQYF.

The CDR3 region is CASSRRTANTEAFF. DNA of the CDR3: TGTGCCAGCAGCAGACGGACAGCCAACACTGAAGCTTTCTTT. The gene calls are TRBV21-1 and TRBJ1-1; TRBD1, as called in the table, went unchecked against the DNA. TRBV21-1 is described as a pseudogene. There are 14 residues in the CDR3.

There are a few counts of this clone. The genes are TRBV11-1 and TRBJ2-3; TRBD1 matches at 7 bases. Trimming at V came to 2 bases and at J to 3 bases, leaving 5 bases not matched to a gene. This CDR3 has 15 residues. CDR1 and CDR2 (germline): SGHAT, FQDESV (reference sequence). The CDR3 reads CASSLRQGVTDTQYF. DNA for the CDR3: TGTGCCAGCAGCTTAAGGCAGGGGGTAACAGATACGCAGTATTTT.

The CDR3 DNA reads TGTGCCAGCAGCGTAGACCAGCGGGAGGGCCGAGAGACCCAGTACTTC. Translation gives CASSVDQREGRETQYF. The V gene is TRBV9, the J gene TRBJ2-5; 10 nucleotides agree with TRBD2. CDR1 and CDR2 (germline): SGDLS, YYNGEE. The CDR3 covers 16 residues. V trimming: 0 bases; J trimming: 4 bases; junction bases outside the gene matches: 6. The full variable domain, in which reference TRBV9 and TRBJ2-5 provide the parts outside the CDR3, is DSGVTQTPKHLITATGQRVTLRCSPRSGDLSVYWYQQSLDQGLQFLIQYYNGEERAKGNILERFSAQQFPDLHSELNLSSLELGDSALYFCASSVDQREGRETQYFGPGTRLLVL.

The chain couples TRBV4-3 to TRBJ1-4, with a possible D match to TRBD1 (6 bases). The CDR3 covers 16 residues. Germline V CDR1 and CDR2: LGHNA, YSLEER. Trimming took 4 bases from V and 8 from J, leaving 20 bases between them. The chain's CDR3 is CASSRSRAQGEEKLFF. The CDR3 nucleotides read TGCGCCAGCAGCCGCTCCCGGGCACAGGGTGAGGAAAAACTGTTTTTT.

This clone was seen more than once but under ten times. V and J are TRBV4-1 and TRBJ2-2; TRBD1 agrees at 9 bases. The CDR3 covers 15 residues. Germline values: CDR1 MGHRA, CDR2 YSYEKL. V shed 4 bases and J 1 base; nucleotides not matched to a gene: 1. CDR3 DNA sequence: TGCGCCAGCAGCCTGGGACAGGGGAACACCGGGGAGCTGTTTTTT. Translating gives CASSLGQGNTGELFF.

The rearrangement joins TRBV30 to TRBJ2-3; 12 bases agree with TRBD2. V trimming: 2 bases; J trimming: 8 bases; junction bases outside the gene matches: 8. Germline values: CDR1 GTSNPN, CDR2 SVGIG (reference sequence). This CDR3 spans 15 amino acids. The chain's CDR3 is CAWSRASGRAFTQYF. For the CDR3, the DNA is TGTGCCTGGAGTCGAGCTAGCGGGAGGGCCTTTACGCAGTATTTT.

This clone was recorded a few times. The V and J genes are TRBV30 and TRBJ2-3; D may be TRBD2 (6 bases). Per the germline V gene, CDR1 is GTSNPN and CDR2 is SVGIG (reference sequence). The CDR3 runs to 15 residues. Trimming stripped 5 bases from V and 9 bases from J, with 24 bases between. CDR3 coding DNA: TGTGCCTGGGATTTCGGGGGTCCTGCCCCGGGGACGCAGTATTTT. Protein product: CAWDFGGPAPGTQYF.

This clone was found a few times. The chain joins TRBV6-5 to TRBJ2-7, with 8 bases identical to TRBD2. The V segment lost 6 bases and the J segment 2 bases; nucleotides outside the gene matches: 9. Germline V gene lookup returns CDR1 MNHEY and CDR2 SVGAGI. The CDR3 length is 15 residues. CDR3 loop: CASSRGGGPPYEQYF. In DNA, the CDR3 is TGTGCCAGCAGCCGGGGGGGTGGGCCTCCCTACGAGCAGTACTTC.

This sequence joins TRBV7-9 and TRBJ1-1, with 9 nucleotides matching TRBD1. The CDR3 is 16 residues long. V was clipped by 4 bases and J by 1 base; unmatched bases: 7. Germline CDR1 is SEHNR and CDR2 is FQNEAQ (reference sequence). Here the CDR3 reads CASSSRGTGWNTEAFF. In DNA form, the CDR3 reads TGTGCCAGCAGCTCCCGGGGGACAGGGTGGAACACTGAAGCTTTCTTT.

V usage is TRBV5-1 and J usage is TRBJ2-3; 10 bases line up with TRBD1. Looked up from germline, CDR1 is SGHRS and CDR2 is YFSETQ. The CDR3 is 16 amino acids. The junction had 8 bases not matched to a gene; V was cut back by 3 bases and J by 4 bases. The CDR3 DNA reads TGCGCCAGCAGCTACCGGACAGGGGGTCCGCCAGATACGCAGTATTTT. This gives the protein CASSYRTGGPPDTQYF.